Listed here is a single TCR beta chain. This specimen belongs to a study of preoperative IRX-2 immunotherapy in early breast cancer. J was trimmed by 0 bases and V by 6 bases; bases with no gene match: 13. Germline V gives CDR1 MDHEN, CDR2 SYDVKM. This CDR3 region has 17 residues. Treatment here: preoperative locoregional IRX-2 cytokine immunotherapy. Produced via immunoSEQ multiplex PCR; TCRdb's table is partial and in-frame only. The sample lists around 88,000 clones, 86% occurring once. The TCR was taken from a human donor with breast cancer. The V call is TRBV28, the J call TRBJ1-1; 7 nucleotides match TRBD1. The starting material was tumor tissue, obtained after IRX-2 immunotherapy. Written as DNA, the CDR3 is TGTGCCAGCAGCCTAACTATGGCGGGACAGATGAACACTGAAGCTTTCTTT. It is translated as CASSLTMAGQMNTEAFF.